The next 8 T cell receptor beta chains were all read from a single sample in a study of shared clonotypes between healthy human individuals. This table comes from immunoSEQ multiplex PCR, and its TCRdb copy is limited to in-frame clones, with some not included. The sample gives approximately 110,000 clones, around two thirds of which show up once; 20% to 25% is in the top ten. The source material was memory CD8+ T cells sorted from blood. Specified subset: CD45RO+ cells pooled with CCR7-negative TemRA cells. The receptors were gathered from a woman aged 25 to 39 in good health.

This clone has just a few counts. This rearrangement joins TRBV5-1 to TRBJ2-1, with 10 nucleotides matching TRBD2. This CDR3 contains 15 residues. V lost 2 bases and J lost 10; bases outside the gene matches: 9. Germline V gene data show CDR1 as SGHRS and CDR2 as YFSETQ. In nucleotides, the CDR3 is TGCGCCAGCAGCTTCCTCCTAGCGGGAGAAGGGGAGCAGTTCTTC. It yields the protein CASSFLLAGEGEQFF. Combining the CDR3 with reference TRBV5-1 and TRBJ2-1 gives the whole variable domain KAGVTQTPRYLIKTRGQQVTLSCSPISGHRSVSWYQQTPGQGLQFLFEYFSETQRNKGNFPGRFSGRQFSNSRSEMNVSTLELGDSALYLCASSFLLAGEGEQFFGPGTRLTVL.

This chain connects TRBV27 to TRBJ2-7; D is uncertain. Germline CDR1 MNHEY, CDR2 SMNVEV (reference sequence). CDR3 length: 17 amino acids. V lost 1 base and J lost 3, with 19 bases in between. Written as DNA, the CDR3 is TGTGCCAGCAGTTTATATTCTAGTAGGCCTAAAGACTACGAGCAGTACTTC. Protein sequence: CASSLYSSRPKDYEQYF.

This clone was recorded many times. The V gene is TRBV6-4, the J gene TRBJ2-1; D is possibly TRBD2 (5 bases). CDR3 length: 15 residues. The germline gives CDR1 MRHNA, CDR2 SNTAGT. Trimming took 0 bases from V and 3 from J, leaving 9 bases between them. The CDR3 spells CASSDSVGDYNEQFF. The CDR3 nucleotides are TGTGCCAGCAGTGACTCGGTCGGGGACTACAATGAGCAGTTCTTC.

V gene TRBV11-1 combines with J gene TRBJ2-7, with 9 positions matching TRBD1. CDR3 length equals 14 residues. CDR1 is SGHAT and CDR2 is FQDESV in the germline V gene (reference sequence). Unmatched junction bases numbered 8, after V lost 4 bases and J lost 7 bases. The CDR3 DNA reads as TGTGCCAGCAGCTCGGGGACAGGGAAGAAGGAGCAGTACTTC. Translating it yields CASSSGTGKKEQYF.

This clone was detected many times. The V call is TRBV6-1, the J call TRBJ2-2; the match to TRBD2 covers 12 bases. Germline V gives CDR1 MNHNS, CDR2 SASEGT. This CDR3 has 15 amino acids. V lost 2 bases, J lost 6 bases, and 1 base stayed unmatched. The CDR3 spells CASSELAGGPGELFF. In DNA, the CDR3 is TGTGCCAGCAGTGAACTAGCGGGAGGGCCCGGGGAGCTGTTTTTT.

This clone was detected ten times or more. This chain links TRBV15 with TRBJ2-6; 7 bases agree with TRBD1. Looked up from germline, CDR1 is LNHNV and CDR2 is YYDKDF (reference sequence). The CDR3 contains 16 residues. V dropped 1 base and J dropped 2; count of bases not matched to a gene: 2. The DNA for the CDR3 is TGTGCCACCAGCAGAGTGACAGGGACTGGGGCCAACGTCCTGACTTTC. The encoded protein is CATSRVTGTGANVLTF. The full variable domain, with the rest looked up from reference TRBV15 and TRBJ2-6, is DAMVIQNPRYQVTQFGKPVTLSCSQTLNHNVMYWYQQKSSQAPKLLFHYYDKDFNNEADTPDNFQSRRPNTSFCFLDIRSPGLGDTAMYLCATSRVTGTGANVLTFGAGSRLTVL.

This clone was picked up a small number of times. This chain uses TRBV4-1 with TRBJ2-7, with 10 bases identical to TRBD1. This CDR3 comprises 16 residues. Trimming took 0 bases from V and 7 from J; bases not matched to a gene: 9. Germline V lookup: CDR1 MGHRA, CDR2 YSYEKL. CDR3 sequence (DNA): TGCGCCAGCAGCCAAGACCCCGGGACAGGGGCACGGGAGCAGTACTTC. It yields the protein CASSQDPGTGAREQYF.

The chain is built from TRBV10-3 and TRBJ1-1; D might be TRBD1 (5 bases). Trimming removed 3 bases from V and 1 base from J, with 9 bases in between. The CDR3 extends over 14 amino acids. From germline, CDR1 is ENHRY and CDR2 SYGVKD. CDR3: CAISDIRENTEAFF. The CDR3, as DNA: TGTGCCATCAGTGATATCAGGGAGAACACTGAAGCTTTCTTT.